This TCR beta chain was documented in a study of blood T cells in healthy people across ages. This clonotype was found many times. What it binds is not known. V was pared by 1 base and J by 0 bases, with 12 bases between. The CDR3 runs to 16 residues. Per the germline V gene, CDR1 is SGHVS and CDR2 is FQNEAQ. Findings and limits, study-wide: Roughly linear age-related decline in beta diversity appeared, significant by age roughly 40. Unknown donor CMV status possibly confounded expanded clonotype changes.

The authors ran a second PCR of about 6 to 11 cycles using a sample-barcoded 5' primer and a J-beta primer mix. TCRdb re-called the 5' RACE reads with MiXCR, one entry per CDR3 protein. The sample comprises fewer than 900,000 distinct CDR3 sequences, approximately 49% of which are singletons, and around 32% rests with the top ten. The genes are TRBV7-8 and TRBJ2-5; no clear D gene. Sequenced input: blood. The clonotype was recovered from a woman aged 55-70 years in good health. In nucleotides, the CDR3 is TGTGCCAGCAGCTTAGTGGGCAGTAGGAACCAAGAGACCCAGTACTTC. Protein sequence: CASSLVGSRNQETQYF.